Here is one TCR beta chain with its context. Original processing notes: Nucleated cell number was recorded as an estimate derived from reference gene primer amplification. The repertoire was sequenced with immunoSEQ multiplex PCR; TCRdb's copy has only in-frame clones and lacks some. V, J and clone size were drawn from that table, and D and trimming were deduced from the DNA. The table includes roughly 350,000 clones, about 93% detected once. The data belong to a study of blood T cell repertoires in COVID-19. Study summary: COVID-19 samples from acute and convalescent phases originated in the United States, Italy and Spain.

This CDR3 is 11 amino acids long. The V and J ends lost 1 base and 8 bases respectively, with 4 bases between them. Germline loops: CDR1 SGHDT, CDR2 YYEEEE. This chain connects TRBV5-6 to TRBJ2-1; D not certain. The sample consisted of peripheral blood. This TCR came from a woman aged 18-35 years who had recovered from COVID-19. Here the CDR3 reads CASSLRDEQFF. CDR3 bases: TGTGCCAGCAGCTTGCGTGATGAGCAGTTCTTC.